This T cell receptor (beta chain) appears in the sequencing data of a study of immune cell composition in non-small cell lung cancer. Sequencing used immunoSEQ multiplex PCR; TCRdb keeps in-frame clones, though not all of them. This table has under 5,000 clones, about 80% appearing once. With V trimmed by 4 bases and J by 7 bases, 12 bases remained unmatched. Germline V gene sequence: CDR1 SQVTM, CDR2 ANQGSEA. This CDR3 is 14 amino acids long. What was sequenced was lung tumor tissue. The chain recombines TRBV29-1 with TRBJ2-7; TRBD2 aligns across 8 bases. The receptor was isolated from a human donor with non-small cell lung cancer. The CDR3: CSVGTSGQTGEQYF. In nucleotides, the CDR3 is TGCAGCGTTGGAACTAGCGGACAAACCGGGGAGCAGTACTTC.